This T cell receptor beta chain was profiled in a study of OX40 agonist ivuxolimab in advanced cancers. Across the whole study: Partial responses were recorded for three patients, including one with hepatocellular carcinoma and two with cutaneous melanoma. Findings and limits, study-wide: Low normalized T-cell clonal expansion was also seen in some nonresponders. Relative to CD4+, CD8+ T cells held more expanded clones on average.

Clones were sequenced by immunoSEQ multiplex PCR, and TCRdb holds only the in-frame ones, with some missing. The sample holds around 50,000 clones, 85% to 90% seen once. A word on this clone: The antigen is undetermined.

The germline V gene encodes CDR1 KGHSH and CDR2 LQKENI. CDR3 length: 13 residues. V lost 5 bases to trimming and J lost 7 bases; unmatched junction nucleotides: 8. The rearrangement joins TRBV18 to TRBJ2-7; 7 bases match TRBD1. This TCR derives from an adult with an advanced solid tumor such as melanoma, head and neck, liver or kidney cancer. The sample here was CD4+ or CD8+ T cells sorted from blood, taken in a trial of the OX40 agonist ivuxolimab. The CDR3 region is CASSSEGAREQYF. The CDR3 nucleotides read TGTGCCAGCTCATCTGAGGGGGCGCGGGAGCAGTACTTC.